Described below is a single T cell receptor beta chain sequence and its context. V lost 6 bases and J 7 bases, leaving 16 bases between the germline ends. Germline V lookup: CDR1 MNHEY, CDR2 SMNVEV (reference sequence). The CDR3 loop spans 15 amino acids. This entry belongs to a study of technical replicates of blood from a handful of donors. Clones were sequenced by immunoSEQ multiplex PCR, and TCRdb holds only the in-frame ones, with some missing. The table shows tens of thousands of clones, with less than 95% occurring only once. The sequenced sample was T cells isolated from PBMCs. This TCR came from a human donor in good health. The chain is built from TRBV27 and TRBJ1-6, with D perhaps matching TRBD1 (6 bases). The CDR3 is CASRDGQRPNSPLHF. The CDR3 coding sequence is TGTGCCAGCAGAGATGGACAGCGCCCAAATTCACCCCTCCACTTT.